Listed here are 4 T cell receptor beta chains from one sample, sequenced in a study of T cells expressing NK-cell markers. After re-calling the 5' RACE reads, TCRdb lists one entry per CDR3 protein, DNA absent. The sample totals about 15,000 distinct CDR3 sequences. The sample comprised blood T cells: a sorted CD56 or NKG2C T cell subset, CD4+ or CD8+ T cells, or bulk PBMC T cells (not recorded which). All receptors derive from a man aged 18-70 years in good health.

V is TRBV18 and J is TRBJ2-3; the TCRdb D gene call, TRBD2, has no DNA to confirm it. The germline CDR1 and CDR2 sequences are KGHSH and LQKENI. The CDR3 extends over 12 amino acids. The CDR3 here is CASSWGGDTQYF.

The rearrangement links TRBV12-3 or TRBV12-4 to TRBJ2-7; TCRdb proposes TRBD1, but this gene call is untestable without DNA. This CDR3 has 14 residues. CDR3: CASSLLGDAYEQYF.

The rearrangement uses TRBV20-1 and TRBJ2-1; the D call of TRBD2 rests on TCRdb alone, since no DNA is present to check it. From germline, CDR1 is DFQATT and CDR2 SNEGSKA (reference sequence). The CDR3 totals 13 residues. CDR3 in amino acids: CSAGLAGADEQFF.

The V and J genes are TRBV20-1 and TRBJ2-3; TCRdb indicates TRBD1, and absent DNA this call remains unverified. The V gene's germline CDR1 is DFQATT and CDR2 SNEGSKA (reference sequence). CDR3 length: 12 residues. This CDR3 is CSASAGVDTQYF.